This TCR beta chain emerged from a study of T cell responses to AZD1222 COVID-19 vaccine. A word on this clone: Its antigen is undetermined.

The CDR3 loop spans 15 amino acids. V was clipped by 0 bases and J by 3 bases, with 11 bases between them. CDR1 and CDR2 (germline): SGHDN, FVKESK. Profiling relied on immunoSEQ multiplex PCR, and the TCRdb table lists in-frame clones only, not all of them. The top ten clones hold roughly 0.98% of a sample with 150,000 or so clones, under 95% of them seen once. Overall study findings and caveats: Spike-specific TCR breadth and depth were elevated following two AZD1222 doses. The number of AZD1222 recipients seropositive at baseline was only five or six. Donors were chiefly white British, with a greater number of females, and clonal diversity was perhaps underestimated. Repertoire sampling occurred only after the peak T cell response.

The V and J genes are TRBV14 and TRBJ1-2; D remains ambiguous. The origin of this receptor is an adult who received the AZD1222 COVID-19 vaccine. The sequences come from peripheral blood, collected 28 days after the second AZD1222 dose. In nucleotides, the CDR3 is TGTGCCAGCAGCCAAGAAGGCCCGGAGGACTATGGCTACACCTTC. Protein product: CASSQEGPEDYGYTF.